The rows below give T cell receptor beta chains drawn from one sample of a study of T cell repertoires in cytomegalovirus infection. No antigen is known for these receptors. TCRdb called the reads again in MiXCR, with one record for every CDR3 protein. The sample has 90,000 to 130,000 distinct CDR3 sequences, about 9.4% seen once. Sequencing was performed on PBMCs, sequenced either directly or after in vitro stimulation (not recorded which). All receptors come from a human donor in good health (CMV status not recorded). Some clones in this sample may be carry-over from other donors' samples. Both conserved end residues are trimmed from each CDR3.

CDR3aa	v_gene	j_gene
ASSTTGEYGYT	TRBV19	TRBJ1-2
ASSLAGQGVDEKLF	TRBV7-9	TRBJ1-4
ASSLAGGERTDTQY	TRBV7-2	TRBJ2-3
ASSLFSSPSGDNQPQH	TRBV27	TRBJ1-5
ASRGSPSNQPQH	TRBV6-5	TRBJ1-5
ANTEGRSQETQY	TRBV2	TRBJ2-5
ASREPENTEAF	TRBV6-2/TRBV6-3	TRBJ1-1
ATGGGTGELF	TRBV12-3/TRBV12-4	TRBJ2-2
ASSDRTGYT	TRBV25-1	TRBJ1-2
ASSFGAGKTEAF	TRBV28	TRBJ1-1
ASGTSGLTGQF	TRBV19	TRBJ2-1
ASRGTSLSEQF	TRBV6-2/TRBV6-3	TRBJ2-1
ASMRLAGGPAKNIQY	TRBV2	TRBJ2-4
ASSYSMLLAPLVDTEAF	TRBV6-2/TRBV6-3	TRBJ1-1
ASSLVDYGYT	TRBV7-2	TRBJ1-2
ASGSPAGTVNEKLF	TRBV12-5	TRBJ1-4